This TCR beta chain was documented in a study of T cell changes during pregnancy in multiple sclerosis. CDR1 is SGHVS, CDR2 FNYEAQ, per germline. The CDR3 loop spans 16 amino acids. To note about this clone: One junction end disagrees with the germline gene, perhaps due to a read error.

Here immunoSEQ multiplex PCR was the method, and the copy in TCRdb shows in-frame clones only, minus some. The top ten clones hold approximately 11% of a sample with 36,000 or so clones, approximately 90% of them seen once. Sample: CD8+ T cells from peripheral blood mononuclear cells, taken in the third trimester of pregnancy. The TCR was taken from a female donor with multiple sclerosis, enrolled in a pregnancy study. The rearrangement links TRBV7-6 to TRBJ2-5, with 10 bases matching TRBD2. The CDR3 is CANSLLLAGLQETQYF. The CDR3 DNA reads as TGTGCCAACAGCCTCCTACTAGCGGGGTTACAAGAGACCCAGTACTTC. Filled out from reference TRBV7-6 and TRBJ2-5, the complete variable domain reads GAGVSQSPRYKVTKRGQDVALRCDPISGHVSLYWYRQALGQGPEFLTYFNYEAQQDKSGLPNDRFSAERPEGSISTLTIQRTEQRDSAMYRCANSLLLAGLQETQYFGPGTRLLVL.